This TCR beta chain originates from a study of vaccination and CD4 T cells after COVID-19. The CDR3 is 15 residues long. Germline V CDR1 and CDR2: SGHTA, FQGNSA. The V end was cut by 1 base, the J end by 0 bases, with 7 bases between. This clonotype was seen a few times. Its antigen is currently unknown. Cultured CD4+ T-cell DNA underwent Oncomine TCR Beta short-read sequencing. Investigators obtained genomic DNA by extraction from cultured CD4+ T cells. From the PCR reads, TCRdb called clonotypes with MiXCR, one entry per CDR3 protein. The sample lists more than 25,000 distinct CDR3 sequences; roughly 60% were seen once. The treatment: roughly 10-day PBMC culture with coronavirus spike peptide pools or control peptides (ViraFEST assay). Negative selection purified CD4+ T cells after approximately 9 days of culture. Study-level points and caveats: Analysis of convalescent patients found that 304 of 307 vaccine-specific clones were spike mono-reactive.

This TCR came from a human donor who received a COVID-19 vaccine. Sample: CD4+ T cells from blood, cultured in vitro, taken after SARS-CoV-2 vaccination. This chain uses TRBV7-2 with TRBJ1-5; D is uncertain. The CDR3 DNA reads TGTGCCAGCAGCTTAGGGACGGCTAGCAATCAGCCCCAGCATTTT. The encoded protein is CASSLGTASNQPQHF.